This TCR beta chain was captured in a study of naive and memory T cell subsets. Study results and limitations: Expression changes during T cell differentiation may affect RNA-based TCR counts. Especially in CD8 cells, naive repertoires contained a few larger clonotypes, possibly CD45RA-re-expressing memory cells. Gini index rose across naive, CM, EM and EMRA in CD4 and CD8.

Both TRBC1 and TRBC2 were covered by a beta constant-region primer of two equimolar oligonucleotides. Nested alpha and beta constant-region primers with the SP2 primer drove four PCR rounds on ligated cDNA. A 12-nucleotide UMI and the SP2 primer were added to the cDNA 3' end by oligonucleotide ligation. TCRdb analysed the UMI-ligation and nested PCR reads with MiXCR anew, one entry per CDR3 protein. The sample gives under 150,000 distinct CDR3 sequences, about 20% of which show up once; roughly 0.6% is in the top ten. For this clonotype: Its antigen is not identified.

V was clipped by 2 bases and J by 0 bases, with 18 bases between them. The CDR3 consists of 18 residues. CDR1 LNHNV and CDR2 YYDKDF come from the germline V gene (reference sequence). The chain employs TRBV15 and TRBJ2-3; weak D call: TRBD2 (6 bases). This receptor was obtained from a human donor in good health. The sequenced material came from naive CD8+ T cells from blood. CDR3 nucleotides: TGTGCCACCAGCAGATCCCCCTTATTAGCGGATAGCACAGATACGCAGTATTTT. Its translation is CATSRSPLLADSTDTQYF.